The 32 T cell receptor beta chains below come from one sample, sequenced in a study of blood T cells in healthy people across ages. Primed by a sample-barcoded 5' primer and a J-beta primer mix, a second PCR proceeded for roughly 7 to 12 cycles. TCRdb used MiXCR to reprocess the 5' RACE reads, holding one entry per CDR3 protein. The data show hundreds of thousands of distinct CDR3 sequences, with approximately 49% seen just once and around a third held by the top ten. The source material was blood. Every receptor here comes from an older woman in good health.

This clonotype was seen more than once but under ten times. V and J are TRBV20-1 and TRBJ2-5; possibly TRBD2 for D (5 bases). Germline V gives CDR1 DFQATT, CDR2 SNEGSKA (reference sequence). The V end lost 3 bases, the J end lost 11 bases, and 19 bases lay between the germline ends. CDR3 length equals 13 residues. CDR3 bases: TGCAGTGCTAGCGAGGGCACGCGGAATGAGCAGTACTTC. As protein: CSASEGTRNEQYF.

This clonotype has a handful of counts. The CDR3 spells CASSGSGLDSETQYF. The CDR3 nucleotides read TGCGCCAGCAGCGGGTCGGGACTAGATTCGGAGACCCAGTACTTC. The chain carries TRBV5-1 and TRBJ2-5; 8 positions agree with TRBD2. The J segment lost 5 bases and the V segment lost 4 bases, leaving 10 bases of the junction unmatched. The CDR3 is 15 amino acids. CDR1 and CDR2 (germline): SGHRS, YFSETQ.

V and J are TRBV6-2 or TRBV6-3 and TRBJ2-1, with D unclear. The V gene lost 0 bases and the J gene lost 2 bases, with 8 bases spanning the gap. The CDR3 has 15 amino acids. Per germline, CDR1 MNHEY and CDR2 SVGEGT. Here the CDR3 reads CASSYSEGPYNEQFF. The CDR3 DNA sequence: TGTGCCAGCAGTTACTCGGAAGGGCCCTACAATGAGCAGTTCTTC.

The V call is TRBV15, the J call TRBJ1-1; the D gene is possibly TRBD1 (6 bases). Trimming took 3 bases from V and 5 from J, leaving 10 bases between them. The CDR3 consists of 13 residues. The germline V gene encodes CDR1 LNHNV and CDR2 YYDKDF (reference sequence). CDR3 DNA sequence: TGTGCCACCAGCAGCAGAAGGGGGACTGAAGCTTTCTTT. This gives the protein CATSSRRGTEAFF.

Only a few counts were recorded for this clonotype. CDR3 amino acids: CASSLAQGLSSYNEQFF. The CDR3, as DNA: TGTGCCAGCAGTTTAGCGCAGGGCCTCAGCTCCTACAATGAGCAGTTCTTC. This chain links TRBV12-3 or TRBV12-4 with TRBJ2-1; tentatively, D is TRBD1 (5 bases). This CDR3 comprises 17 residues. Trimming removed 0 bases at V and 0 bases at J, with 12 bases between.

The J gene is TRBJ1-4, the V gene TRBV5-1; D is undetermined. Germline values: CDR1 SGHRS, CDR2 YFSETQ. V lost 4 bases, J lost 5 bases, and 18 bases lay in between. CDR3 size: 16 residues. In nucleotides, the CDR3 is TGCGCCAGCAGCCCTCTTCTGATAGACAACAATGAAAAACTGTTTTTT. Encoded protein: CASSPLLIDNNEKLFF.

By share, this clonotype counts as medium-sized. The chain carries TRBV6-5 and TRBJ2-7, with D tentatively TRBD2 (6 bases). With 3 bases removed from V and 3 bases from J, the gap between germline ends came to 15 bases. Germline CDR1 is MNHEY and CDR2 is SVGAGI. This CDR3 has 15 residues. The CDR3 spells CASSYRGKRNYEQYF. CDR3 bases: TGTGCCAGCAGTTATCGGGGGAAACGAAACTACGAGCAGTACTTC.

This clonotype appeared once. The gene calls are TRBV6-5 and TRBJ1-2, with D possibly being TRBD1 (6 bases). Trimming removed 6 bases at V and 1 base at J, with 12 bases between. Germline CDR1 MNHEY, CDR2 SVGAGI. CDR3 length equals 14 residues. CDR3 coding DNA: TGTGCCAGCAGCCGCAAGGGGGTTAACTATGGCTACACCTTC. Translating it yields CASSRKGVNYGYTF.

The V and J genes are TRBV7-2 and TRBJ2-1; possibly TRBD1 for D (6 bases). CDR3 length equals 15 residues. Germline V lookup: CDR1 SGHTA, CDR2 FQGNSA. Trimming shortened V by 2 bases and J by 3 bases, and 11 bases separated the two germline ends. The CDR3 DNA reads as TGTGCCAGCAGCTTATCGGCAGGGGTCTACAATGAGCAGTTCTTC. Amino acid sequence: CASSLSAGVYNEQFF.

As to this clonotype: A read error is possible here, since a much larger clone lies one base away. V is TRBV29-1 and J is TRBJ2-1, with 9 bases that match TRBD2. Trimming took 7 bases from V and 10 from J; bases not matched to a gene: 11. The CDR3 is 13 amino acids. Germline CDR1 reads SQVTM; CDR2 reads ANQGSEA. CDR3 bases: TGCAGCGCTATAGCGGGAGCTCTCTACGAGCAGTTCTTC. Translation: CSAIAGALYEQFF.

This clonotype was counted many times. The rearrangement uses TRBV7-2 and TRBJ2-7; 9 positions match TRBD1. The CDR3 has 14 residues. V dropped 6 bases and J dropped 6; count of bases not matched to a gene: 9. The germline V gene has CDR1 SGHTA and CDR2 FQGNSA. The CDR3, as DNA: TGTGCCAGCAGTTTGGACAGGGGATCGGGCGAGCAGTACTTC. Its translation is CASSLDRGSGEQYF.

The genes are TRBV29-1 and TRBJ1-5; D may be TRBD1 (5 bases). This CDR3 has 13 residues. V shed 6 bases and J shed 0 bases, with 9 bases lying between them. From germline, CDR1 is SQVTM and CDR2 ANQGSEA. The CDR3 sequence is CSVGEHSNQPQHF. The DNA of the CDR3 is TGCAGCGTGGGGGAGCATAGCAATCAGCCCCAGCATTTT.

The CDR3 here is CASSGTYSSYEQYF. The CDR3 DNA is TGTGCCAGCTCCGGGACCTATAGCTCCTACGAGCAGTACTTC. V gene TRBV6-1 combines with J gene TRBJ2-7; either TRBD1 or TRBD2 may fit D (5 bases each). The CDR3 runs to 14 residues. Trimming removed 8 bases at V and 0 bases at J, with 14 bases between. Germline-derived CDR1 and CDR2 are MNHNS and SASEGT.

The chain links TRBV6-5 to TRBJ2-7; 9 bases are shared with TRBD2. Germline V gene lookup returns CDR1 MNHEY and CDR2 SVGAGI. The length of the CDR3 is 14 residues. Trimming cost V 5 bases and J 3 bases; bases outside gene matches: 5. The CDR3 here is CASSRAGGHYEQYF. In nucleotides, the CDR3 is TGTGCCAGCAGTCGAGCGGGAGGCCACTACGAGCAGTACTTC.

This clonotype was picked up a small number of times. The J gene is TRBJ1-1, the V gene TRBV19; no firm D call. V gave up 5 bases and J gave up 0 bases, with 13 bases separating them. The CDR3 is 15 amino acids. Germline V lookup: CDR1 LNHDA, CDR2 SQIVND (reference sequence). CDR3 bases: TGTGCCAGTAGTTCCCCCGACCTTCTGAACACTGAAGCTTTCTTT. Protein: CASSSPDLLNTEAFF.

This clonotype came up a few times. V usage is TRBV20-1 and J usage is TRBJ2-1, with D possibly matching TRBD2 (5 bases). Germline V gene lookup returns CDR1 DFQATT and CDR2 SNEGSKA (reference sequence). V lost 6 bases and J lost 1, with 19 bases in between. The CDR3 has 16 amino acids. This CDR3 reads CSAAGVRESSYNEQFF. DNA of the CDR3: TGCAGTGCCGCCGGGGTTCGGGAATCATCCTACAATGAGCAGTTCTTC.

This clonotype was detected a few times. The chain couples TRBV7-2 to TRBJ1-1; D is unresolved. Trimming took 2 bases from V and 11 from J, leaving 9 bases between them. CDR1 and CDR2 (germline): SGHTA, FQGNSA. The CDR3 contains 11 residues. CDR3 bases: TGTGCCAGCAGCTTATACGGGATTGCTTTCTTT. Protein sequence: CASSLYGIAFF. Drawing the rest from reference TRBV7-2 and TRBJ1-1, the complete variable domain is GAGVSQSPSNKVTEKGKDVELRCDPISGHTALYWYRQSLGQGLEFLIYFQGNSAPDKSGLPSDRFSAERTGGSVSTLTIQRTQQEDSAVYLCASSLYGIAFFGQGTRLTVV.

V and J are TRBV7-3 and TRBJ2-1; TRBD1 might be the D (6 bases). The DNA end favors TRBJ2-7, so the J call may be wrong. The CDR3 sequence is 14 residues long. Germline V CDR1 and CDR2: SGHTA, FQGTGA. The CDR3 spells CASSVRQAGNEQYF. The CDR3 nucleotides are TGTGCCAGCAGCGTAAGACAGGCGGGCAACGAGCAGTACTTC.

The rearrangement uses TRBV7-2 and TRBJ2-1, with 11 bases fitting TRBD2. Per the germline V gene, CDR1 is SGHTA and CDR2 is FQGNSA. J was trimmed by 1 base and V by 5 bases; bases with no gene match: 7. The CDR3 extends over 17 amino acids. The CDR3 loop reads CASSIRTSGLSYNEQFF. CDR3 DNA sequence: TGTGCCAGCAGCATCAGGACTAGCGGGTTGTCCTACAATGAGCAGTTCTTC.

The V and J genes are TRBV7-2 and TRBJ2-3; 7 positions match TRBD2. J gave up 0 bases and V 5 bases, and 8 bases lay outside the gene matches. The CDR3 length is 16 residues. The germline V gene encodes CDR1 SGHTA and CDR2 FQGNSA. The CDR3 is CASSRSGGESTDTQYF. The CDR3 DNA reads TGTGCCAGCAGCCGGTCGGGGGGAGAAAGCACAGATACGCAGTATTTT.

The J gene is TRBJ2-5, the V gene TRBV20-1; D unresolved. The CDR3 loop spans 12 amino acids. Germline assignment: CDR1 DFQATT and CDR2 SNEGSKA (reference sequence). Between the trimmed V and J ends, which lost 1 base and 0 bases, there was a span of 3 bases. The CDR3 nucleotides are TGCAGTGCTAGAGGGCACCAAGAGACCCAGTACTTC. Translating gives CSARGHQETQYF.

Points on this clonotype: The conserved phenylalanine or tryptophan is not found at the CDR3 terminus, so this likely reflects a read error. The limits of the CDR3 on the DNA are not certain, so only TCRdb's listed CDR3 is given. This sequence joins TRBV27 and TRBJ1-2; TRBD1, the table's D call, lacks a check against the DNA. Per germline, CDR1 MNHEY and CDR2 SMNVEV (reference sequence). From its first to its last residue, the CDR3 has 12 amino acids. The CDR3 protein is CATLTGAYGHTV.

In its sample, this clonotype was seen many times. The chain links TRBV5-1 to TRBJ2-1, with 11 bases aligning to TRBD2. The V segment lost 0 bases and the J segment 5 bases; nucleotides outside the gene matches: 1. Germline V gene data show CDR1 as SGHRS and CDR2 as YFSETQ. The CDR3 runs 15 residues. This CDR3 reads CASSLASGRNNEQFF. Written as DNA, the CDR3 is TGCGCCAGCAGCTTGGCTAGCGGGAGGAACAATGAGCAGTTCTTC. The whole variable domain, remainder taken from reference TRBV5-1 and TRBJ2-1, is KAGVTQTPRYLIKTRGQQVTLSCSPISGHRSVSWYQQTPGQGLQFLFEYFSETQRNKGNFPGRFSGRQFSNSRSEMNVSTLELGDSALYLCASSLASGRNNEQFFGPGTRLTVL.

Many counts were recorded for this clonotype. The rearrangement joins TRBV29-1 to TRBJ2-3, with 7 bases identical to TRBD2. The junction had 5 bases not matched to a gene; V was cut back by 3 bases and J by 5 bases. The germline CDR1 and CDR2 sequences are SQVTM and ANQGSEA. The CDR3 loop spans 13 amino acids. The CDR3 here is CSVDAGALDTQYF. In nucleotides, the CDR3 is TGCAGCGTTGACGCGGGAGCGTTAGATACGCAGTATTTT.

The J gene is TRBJ2-7, the V gene TRBV6-6, with D tentatively TRBD2 (6 bases). The CDR3 has 14 amino acids. CDR1 MNHNY and CDR2 SVGAGI come from the germline V gene (reference sequence). V shed 9 bases and J shed 7 bases, with 22 bases lying between them. CDR3 DNA sequence: TGTGCCAGGTCCACGGTACTAGCCTACAATGAGCAGTACTTC. This translates into CARSTVLAYNEQYF.

J is TRBJ2-3 and V is TRBV12-3 or TRBV12-4, with D perhaps TRBD2 (5 bases). The CDR3 has 17 residues. V was cut by 3 bases and J by 3 bases, with 19 bases left in between. Here the CDR3 reads CASSFPRPRGGTDTQYF. The CDR3 DNA sequence: TGTGCCAGCAGTTTCCCCCGGCCCCGAGGAGGTACAGATACGCAGTATTTT.

As DNA, the CDR3 is TGTGCCAGCAGCTTGCCGCCGGACCTAGGCAATCAGCCCCAGCATTTT. Its translation is CASSLPPDLGNQPQHF. The chain is built from TRBV6-2 or TRBV6-3 and TRBJ1-5; D remains unclear. The CDR3 consists of 16 residues. Germline-derived CDR1 and CDR2 are MNHEY and SVGEGT. Between the trimmed V and J ends, which lost 6 bases and 2 bases, there was a span of 17 bases.

This clonotype has more than one count but fewer than ten. This chain links TRBV3-1 with TRBJ2-6; no reliable D call. CDR3 length: 16 amino acids. The germline V gene has CDR1 LGHDT and CDR2 YNNKEL (reference sequence). Trimming pared 1 base from V and 2 bases from J, leaving 9 bases between. The CDR3 bases are TGTGCCAGCAGCCAAGGAGCAGCCCCTGGGGCCAACGTCCTGACTTTC. It translates to CASSQGAAPGANVLTF.

This clonotype was recorded at least ten times. The junction and the germline gene differ at one end; a read error may be behind it. The chain employs TRBV5-1 and TRBJ2-7; TRBD1 matches at 7 bases. In germline, CDR1 is SGHRS, CDR2 YFSETQ. This CDR3 region has 15 residues. CDR3 region: CASSPRQGSSYEQYF. The CDR3 DNA follows: TGTGCCAGCTCACCCCGACAGGGAAGCTCCTACGAGCAGTACTTC.

There are many counts of this clonotype. The chain carries TRBV4-3 and TRBJ2-5; D might be TRBD1 (6 bases). Germline values: CDR1 LGHNA, CDR2 YSLEER. V dropped 0 bases and J dropped 11 bases, with 19 bases sitting between them. There are 15 residues in the CDR3. The CDR3 sequence: CASSQDLGHNNEQYF. CDR3 coding DNA: TGCGCCAGCAGCCAAGATCTGGGACATAACAATGAGCAGTACTTC.

This clonotype was seen repeatedly, ten times or more. The chain combines TRBV5-6 with TRBJ1-2; 7 bases line up with TRBD1. The ends lost 0 bases at V and 3 bases at J; junction bases unmatched: 11. CDR1 SGHDT and CDR2 YYEEEE come from the germline V gene. The CDR3 consists of 17 residues. CDR3 protein: CASSLGPLTGADYGYTF. The CDR3 DNA sequence: TGTGCCAGCAGCTTGGGACCCTTAACAGGGGCGGACTATGGCTACACCTTC.

In this sample, this clonotype turned up many times. Compared with germline, one end of the junction differs, possibly owing to a read error. This chain links TRBV5-1 with TRBJ2-7; TRBD1 agrees at 9 bases. CDR1 and CDR2 (germline): SGHRS, YFSETQ. The CDR3 totals 15 residues. As DNA, the CDR3 is TGTGCCAGCAGCTTGGCGGGACAGGGACCCTACGAGCAGTACTTC. It specifies CASSLAGQGPYEQYF.